The next 25 T cell receptor beta chains were all read from a single sample in a study of blood T cell repertoires in COVID-19. Repertoires were generated with immunoSEQ multiplex PCR, while TCRdb's copy carries only in-frame clones and drops some. The data show about 170,000 clones, with about 88% seen just once and around a quarter held by the top ten. The sequencing input was peripheral blood. Every receptor here comes from a man aged 55-75 years with acute or convalescent COVID-19.

The V gene is TRBV29-1, the J gene TRBJ2-1, with 7 bases aligning to TRBD1. Germline V gene data show CDR1 as SQVTM and CDR2 as ANQGSEA. Trimming cost V 0 bases and J 6 bases; bases outside gene matches: 8. CDR3 length: 15 amino acids. CDR3 sequence reads: CSVEDPGQSVNEQFF. The CDR3 DNA sequence: TGCAGCGTTGAAGATCCGGGACAGTCGGTCAATGAGCAGTTCTTC.

This chain connects TRBV19 to TRBJ1-6; D call uncertain. Germline CDR1 LNHDA, CDR2 SQIVND (reference sequence). The CDR3 has 14 residues. V dropped 5 bases and J dropped 8 bases, with 13 bases sitting between them. CDR3 sequence reads: CASSPMGRDSPLHF. CDR3 DNA sequence: TGTGCCAGTAGTCCGATGGGGAGGGATTCACCCCTCCACTTT. The full variable domain, with the rest looked up from reference TRBV19 and TRBJ1-6, is DGGITQSPKYLFRKEGQNVTLSCEQNLNHDAMYWYRQDPGQGLRLIYYSQIVNDFQKGDIAEGYSVSREKKESFPLTVTSAQKNPTAFYLCASSPMGRDSPLHFGNGTRLTVT.

This clone occurred once. This rearrangement joins TRBV5-1 to TRBJ1-4, with a tentative D call TRBD1 (5 bases). The V end was cut by 3 bases, the J end by 6 bases, with 15 bases between. From germline, CDR1 is SGHRS and CDR2 YFSETQ. The CDR3 covers 15 residues. CDR3 protein: CASSWAGGEDEKLFF. Here the CDR3 DNA reads TGCGCCAGCAGCTGGGCGGGGGGAGAGGATGAAAAACTGTTTTTT.

The chain joins TRBV5-1 to TRBJ1-6; 7 bases align to TRBD1. The CDR3 runs 16 residues. Per the germline V gene, CDR1 is SGHRS and CDR2 is YFSETQ. The trim removed 3 bases at V and 5 bases at J, leaving 8 bases unmatched. The CDR3 DNA follows: TGCGCCAGCAGCTCCCATGGGGGACAGAATAATTCACCCCTCCACTTT. Translation: CASSSHGGQNNSPLHF. Drawing the rest from reference TRBV5-1 and TRBJ1-6, the complete variable domain is KAGVTQTPRYLIKTRGQQVTLSCSPISGHRSVSWYQQTPGQGLQFLFEYFSETQRNKGNFPGRFSGRQFSNSRSEMNVSTLELGDSALYLCASSSHGGQNNSPLHFGNGTRLTVT.

Here the CDR3 DNA reads TGTGCCTGGGGCCCCTCAGGCTCCCGTGAGGCTTTCTTT. Amino acid sequence: CAWGPSGSREAFF. The chain carries TRBV30 and TRBJ1-1, with D hard to call. V shed 5 bases and J shed 11 bases, with 21 bases lying between them. This CDR3 region has 13 residues. From germline, CDR1 is GTSNPN and CDR2 SVGIG (reference sequence). Supplemented by reference TRBV30 and TRBJ1-1, the full variable domain reads SQTIHQWPATLVQPVGSPLSLECTVEGTSNPNLYWYRQAAGRGLQLLFYSVGIGQISSEVPQNLSASRPQDRQFILSSKKLLLSDSGFYLCAWGPSGSREAFFGQGTRLTVV.

This chain joins TRBV24-1 and TRBJ2-5; TRBD1 might be the D (5 bases). This CDR3 has 13 amino acids. Trimming removed 2 bases from V and 5 bases from J, with 8 bases in between. Germline CDR1 is KGHDR and CDR2 is SFDVKD. CDR3 residues: CATSDSGLETQYF. CDR3 sequence (DNA): TGTGCCACCAGTGATTCAGGGTTGGAGACCCAGTACTTC.

The CDR3 nucleotides are TGTGCCAGCCCCCGGGGTACTAGCACAGATACGCAGTATTTT. It is translated as CASPRGTSTDTQYF. The chain combines TRBV7-9 with TRBJ2-3; perhaps TRBD2 as D (5 bases). The CDR3 contains 14 residues. CDR1 is SEHNR, CDR2 FQNEAQ, per germline (reference sequence). V lost 8 bases and J 0 bases, leaving 12 bases between the germline ends.

The chain combines TRBV6-5 with TRBJ2-3; 8 bases fit TRBD2. After removal of 8 bases from V and 4 bases from J, the junction contained 8 bases not matched to a gene. The CDR3 runs to 14 residues. Germline-derived CDR1 and CDR2 are MNHEY and SVGAGI. The CDR3 DNA sequence: TGTGCCAGCGCCTCGGGGGGGCCCTCAGATACGCAGTATTTT. This codes for CASASGGPSDTQYF.

The chain employs TRBV4-1 and TRBJ2-1; D gene ambiguous. Trimming removed 0 bases from V and 4 bases from J, with 10 bases in between. Germline CDR1 and CDR2: MGHRA and YSYEKL. The CDR3 loop spans 15 amino acids. CDR3 protein: CASSQDSPGYNEQFF. CDR3 in DNA: TGCGCCAGCAGCCAAGATAGCCCCGGATACAATGAGCAGTTCTTC.

This clone has just one count. The chain uses TRBV19 and TRBJ1-1; 8 bases agree with TRBD1. This CDR3 is 15 amino acids long. Germline V gene data show CDR1 as LNHDA and CDR2 as SQIVND (reference sequence). The junction had 4 bases not matched to a gene; V was cut back by 4 bases and J by 0 bases. The CDR3 DNA reads as TGTGCCAGTAGTACGACAGGGGACATGAACACTGAAGCTTTCTTT. Its translation is CASSTTGDMNTEAFF.

This chain uses TRBV30 with TRBJ1-6; D might be TRBD1 (5 bases). Germline V gene lookup returns CDR1 GTSNPN and CDR2 SVGIG (reference sequence). The CDR3 contains 13 residues. The V end lost 5 bases, the J end lost 7 bases, and 12 bases lay between the germline ends. CDR3 nucleotides: TGTGCCTGGGGGGATGGGGGGAATTCACCCCTCCACTTT. Its translation: CAWGDGGNSPLHF.

The chain combines TRBV3-1 (or the pseudogene TRBV3-2) with TRBJ1-2; D remains unclear. The V and J ends lost 3 bases and 6 bases respectively, with 8 bases between them. CDR1 is LGHDT, CDR2 YNNKEL, per germline (reference sequence). The CDR3 is 12 residues long. The CDR3 DNA reads as TGTGCCAGCAGCCAGGGAGGGCATGGCTACACCTTC. Its translation is CASSQGGHGYTF.

V is TRBV14 and J is TRBJ1-6, with 9 bases identical to TRBD1. The CDR3 runs to 15 residues. Germline CDR1 reads SGHDN; CDR2 reads FVKESK. The V segment lost 0 bases and the J segment 9 bases; nucleotides outside the gene matches: 3. Written as DNA, the CDR3 is TGTGCCAGCAGCCAAGAAAGGACAGGGGCTTCACCCCTCCACTTT. Protein product: CASSQERTGASPLHF.

This chain uses TRBV5-1 with TRBJ2-3; the match to TRBD1 covers 8 bases. The germline V gene has CDR1 SGHRS and CDR2 YFSETQ. This CDR3 has 17 residues. The J segment lost 4 bases and the V segment lost 4 bases, leaving 14 bases of the junction unmatched. The CDR3 DNA is TGCGCCAGCAGCCCGGACGGACAGGGTTATTTTGCAGATACGCAGTATTTT. As protein: CASSPDGQGYFADTQYF.

The V call is TRBV6-5, the J call TRBJ1-3; the D gene is possibly TRBD1 (6 bases). Germline CDR1 and CDR2: MNHEY and SVGAGI. This CDR3 contains 16 residues. Deletions cut 0 bases from V and 3 bases from J, with 12 bases between. The CDR3 is CASSYSRQAGGNTIYF. The CDR3 DNA reads TGTGCCAGCAGTTACTCGCGACAGGCGGGTGGAAACACCATATATTTT.

This clone has a single count. This sequence joins TRBV19 and TRBJ2-2; D is unclear. V lost 3 bases and J 6 bases, leaving 14 bases between the germline ends. Germline V gene sequence: CDR1 LNHDA, CDR2 SQIVND (reference sequence). The CDR3 totals 15 residues. In nucleotides, the CDR3 is TGTGCCAGTAGTATCAGCGTTGGATCACCCGGGGAGCTGTTTTTT. Translated, it gives CASSISVGSPGELFF.

The chain joins TRBV19 to TRBJ2-5; weak D call: TRBD2 (6 bases). CDR1 and CDR2 (germline): LNHDA, SQIVND (reference sequence). This CDR3 region has 15 residues. V shed 3 bases and J shed 0 bases, with 11 bases lying between them. The CDR3: CASSISGVYQETQYF. CDR3 nucleotide sequence: TGTGCCAGTAGTATCTCGGGGGTGTACCAAGAGACCCAGTACTTC.

The chain is built from TRBV6-1 and TRBJ2-5; TRBD1 matches at 9 bases. Germline CDR1 MNHNS, CDR2 SASEGT. Trimming at V came to 3 bases and at J to 5 bases, leaving 1 base not matched to a gene. The CDR3 runs 13 residues. The CDR3 DNA reads as TGTGCCAGCAGTGAGGACAGGGGTGAGACCCAGTACTTC. This sequence encodes CASSEDRGETQYF.

The V call is TRBV6-2 or TRBV6-3, the J call TRBJ2-7; D is undetermined. The CDR3 is 11 amino acids. With 2 bases removed from V and 6 bases from J, the gap between germline ends came to 5 bases. Germline-derived CDR1 and CDR2 are MNHEY and SVGEGT. CDR3 protein: CASSYLREQYF. The DNA for the CDR3 is TGTGCCAGCAGTTACCTTCGCGAGCAGTACTTC.

The chain joins TRBV10-1 to TRBJ1-1; 9 bases are a match to TRBD1. Per the germline V gene, CDR1 is WNHNN and CDR2 is SYGVQD (reference sequence). The CDR3 is made up of 13 amino acids. V shed 4 bases and J 11 bases; nucleotides not matched to a gene: 8. The CDR3 loop is CASSATGGSPAFF. The CDR3 DNA reads TGCGCCAGCAGTGCGACAGGGGGATCACCGGCTTTCTTT.

The chain has TRBV11-2 and TRBJ1-2; TRBD1 agrees at 9 bases. Germline CDR1 and CDR2: SGHAT and FQNNGV. V lost 2 bases to trimming and J lost 8 bases; unmatched junction nucleotides: 6. The CDR3 has 14 amino acids. DNA for the CDR3: TGTGCCAGCAGCTTAAGGGACAGGGCTCGGGGCTACACCTTC. Translating gives CASSLRDRARGYTF.

This clone has just one count. This rearrangement joins TRBV6-2 or TRBV6-3 to TRBJ2-3; TRBD2 aligns across 9 bases. The V gene end was trimmed by 2 bases and the J gene end by 1 base; junction bases not matched to a gene: 4. The length of the CDR3 is 16 residues. Germline V gene lookup returns CDR1 MNHEY and CDR2 SVGEGT. The CDR3 sequence: CASSYQLAGRTDTQYF. DNA of the CDR3: TGTGCCAGCAGTTACCAGCTAGCGGGGCGCACAGATACGCAGTATTTT.

V gene TRBV29-1 combines with J gene TRBJ1-1; D not certain. Germline CDR1 SQVTM, CDR2 ANQGSEA. The length of the CDR3 is 12 residues. Trimming shortened V by 3 bases and J by 4 bases, and 9 bases separated the two germline ends. In nucleotides, the CDR3 is TGCAGCGTTGAGGGAGTGAGCACTGAAGCTTTCTTT. This encodes CSVEGVSTEAFF.

The chain has TRBV6-5 and TRBJ1-3; no definite D call. The CDR3 spans 11 residues. Trimming removed 5 bases from V and 7 bases from J, with 6 bases in between. CDR1 MNHEY and CDR2 SVGAGI come from the germline V gene. CDR3 region: CASSSVNTIYF. The CDR3 coding sequence is TGTGCCAGCAGTAGCGTGAACACCATATATTTT.

This clone came up a few times. The V and J genes are TRBV6-2 or TRBV6-3 and TRBJ1-3; 9 bases fit TRBD1. V gave up 2 bases and J gave up 4 bases; unmatched junction bases: 15. The CDR3 spans 19 residues. Per germline, CDR1 MNHEY and CDR2 SVGEGT. CDR3 DNA: TGTGCCAGCAGTTACGCGGCCCCGGGACAGGGATCGGGAGGAAACACCATATATTTT. Its protein product is CASSYAAPGQGSGGNTIYF.